The next 14 T cell receptor beta chains were all read from a single sample in a study of T cell responses to AZD1222 COVID-19 vaccine. Using immunoSEQ multiplex PCR, the repertoire was profiled, and TCRdb retains in-frame clones only, with some absent. In the table there are fewer than 200,000 clones, approximately 94% of which are singletons. The specimen was peripheral blood, collected 28 days after the second AZD1222 dose. The receptors were sampled from an adult who received the AZD1222 COVID-19 vaccine.

The chain links TRBV6-5 to TRBJ2-1; maybe TRBD1 (6 bases). With 8 bases removed from V and 9 bases from J, the gap between germline ends came to 17 bases. Per germline, CDR1 MNHEY and CDR2 SVGAGI. This CDR3 is built from 13 residues. The CDR3 DNA follows: TGTGCCAGCGGCCTAGTAGGGACAAGTGAGCAGTTCTTC. This sequence encodes CASGLVGTSEQFF.

The gene calls are TRBV18 and TRBJ1-4; possible D gene TRBD1, 6 bases. V was pared by 4 bases and J by 6 bases, with 15 bases between. Germline V gene lookup returns CDR1 KGHSH and CDR2 LQKENI. This CDR3 region has 15 residues. The CDR3 sequence is CASSQSLGADEKLFF. In nucleotides, the CDR3 is TGTGCCAGCTCACAATCCCTGGGGGCAGATGAAAAACTGTTTTTT.

This chain links TRBV5-1 with TRBJ1-6; D is uncertain. The CDR3 runs to 15 residues. Germline V gives CDR1 SGHRS, CDR2 YFSETQ. The germline V and J ends were trimmed by 2 bases and 8 bases, with 14 bases remaining between them. CDR3 loop: CASSFEGRSDSPLHF. The CDR3 DNA reads as TGCGCCAGCAGCTTTGAAGGTCGATCAGATTCACCCCTCCACTTT.

The chain joins TRBV16 to TRBJ2-1, with 12 bases matching TRBD2. Germline CDR1 is KGHSY and CDR2 is FQNENV. The CDR3 covers 23 residues. The junction had 20 bases not matched to a gene; V was cut back by 0 bases and J by 2 bases. This chain's CDR3 is CASSQSISGIQLAGGIPYNEQFF. The CDR3 DNA reads as TGTGCCAGCAGCCAATCGATTTCTGGGATCCAACTAGCGGGGGGAATCCCCTACAATGAGCAGTTCTTC. Variable domain in full (rest from reference TRBV16 and TRBJ2-1): GEEVAQTPKHLVRGEGQKAKLYCAPIKGHSYVFWYQQVLKNEFKFLISFQNENVFDETGMPKERFSAKCLPNSPCSLEIQATKLEDSAVYFCASSQSISGIQLAGGIPYNEQFFGPGTRLTVL.

This clone showed up just once. CDR3 nucleotides: TGTGCCAGCAGCTTTACAGGGAGCAATCAGCCCCAGCATTTT. As protein: CASSFTGSNQPQHF. The chain combines TRBV7-2 with TRBJ1-5, with D possibly being TRBD1 (6 bases). Trimming pared 3 bases from V and 1 base from J, leaving 7 bases between. The CDR3 is 14 residues long. Germline loops: CDR1 SGHTA, CDR2 FQGNSA.

This clone came up once. This chain joins TRBV4-3 and TRBJ2-6, with D possibly matching TRBD1 (6 bases). Trimming removed 2 bases from V and 1 base from J, with 12 bases in between. Germline V gene data show CDR1 as LGHNA and CDR2 as YSLEER. The CDR3 is made up of 17 amino acids. In DNA, the CDR3 is TGCGCCAGCAGCCAATTTACAGGGAGATCTGGGGCCAACGTCCTGACTTTC. This codes for CASSQFTGRSGANVLTF.

The chain combines TRBV19 with TRBJ2-3, with D possibly being TRBD2 (5 bases). Germline V lookup: CDR1 LNHDA, CDR2 SQIVND (reference sequence). Deletions cut 6 bases from V and 3 bases from J, with 13 bases between. The CDR3 extends over 14 amino acids. In DNA, the CDR3 is TGTGCCAGTAGGAGGACGACTAATACAGATACGCAGTATTTT. Its translation is CASRRTTNTDTQYF.

This clone was counted a single time. The chain has TRBV3-1 (or the pseudogene TRBV3-2) and TRBJ1-2, with 8 bases identical to TRBD1. The junction had 13 bases not matched to a gene; V was cut back by 7 bases and J by 0 bases. Germline CDR1 LGHDT, CDR2 YNNKEL (reference sequence). The CDR3 is made up of 17 amino acids. The CDR3 sequence is CASTTTRDRGANYGYTF. As DNA, the CDR3 is TGTGCCAGCACAACAACCCGCGACAGGGGAGCTAACTATGGCTACACCTTC.

The chain joins TRBV25-1 to TRBJ2-7; the D gene is possibly TRBD2 (5 bases). The V gene lost 3 bases and the J gene lost 3 bases, with 12 bases spanning the gap. The germline gives CDR1 MGHDK, CDR2 SYGVNS. The CDR3 covers 14 residues. CDR3 sequence (DNA): TGTGCCAGCAGTGAGAGGGTCAGTAGCTACGAGCAGTACTTC. Amino acids: CASSERVSSYEQYF.

For this clone: At one of its ends the junction is not consistent with the germline gene, which may arise from a read error. This chain links TRBV20-1 with TRBJ1-1; the D gene is possibly TRBD1 (5 bases). The CDR3 runs 11 residues. Per the germline V gene, CDR1 is DFQATT and CDR2 is SNEGSKA (reference sequence). CDR3 nucleotide sequence: TGCAGTACCACCACGGGGGGTCAGATCCGTTTT. As protein: CSTTTGGQIRF.

The CDR3, as DNA: TGTGCCAGCAGTTTTGTGGGAGAGCAGTACTTC. Residues: CASSFVGEQYF. The chain combines TRBV28 with TRBJ2-7; unclear D gene. Per germline, CDR1 MDHEN and CDR2 SYDVKM. Deletions cut 3 bases from V and 7 bases from J, with 7 bases between. The CDR3 is 11 residues long.

V usage is TRBV10-3 and J usage is TRBJ2-1; 10 bases are a match to TRBD1. V trimming: 10 bases; J trimming: 6 bases; junction bases outside the gene matches: 9. Germline V gives CDR1 ENHRY, CDR2 SYGVKD. This CDR3 has 14 residues. The CDR3 DNA follows: TGTGCCACCGGGACAGGGGCGAGTGGCAATGAGCAGTTCTTC. As protein: CATGTGASGNEQFF.

V is TRBV5-1 and J is TRBJ1-1; D gene unclear. The CDR3 totals 14 residues. Looked up from germline, CDR1 is SGHRS and CDR2 is YFSETQ. Between the trimmed V and J ends, which lost 3 bases and 3 bases, there was a span of 12 bases. The CDR3 spells CASSSGGGYTEAFF. In DNA, the CDR3 is TGCGCCAGCAGCTCGGGAGGAGGGTACACTGAAGCTTTCTTT.

This chain joins TRBV5-1 and TRBJ1-1; D unclear. Germline CDR1 reads SGHRS; CDR2 reads YFSETQ. There are 15 residues in the CDR3. Between the trimmed V and J ends, which lost 5 bases and 1 base, there was a span of 15 bases. The CDR3 sequence is CASSLRTERNTEAFF. DNA of the CDR3: TGCGCCAGCAGTCTCCGGACGGAAAGGAACACTGAAGCTTTCTTT.